Listed here is a single T cell receptor beta chain. The data originate from a study of somatic mutations in cytotoxic T cells in rheumatoid arthritis. Only in-frame clones appear in the TCRdb table, and some are missing; sequencing was by immunoSEQ multiplex PCR. This table has 8,000 to 11,000 clones, approximately 85% appearing once. This TCR was sampled from a woman between 45 and 65 years old in good health. Source material: CD8+ T cells sorted from blood.

CDR3 in DNA: TGCGCCAGCAGCCCCTCGGGACAGGGACGCTCTGGGGCCAACGTCCTGACTTTC. It translates to CASSPSGQGRSGANVLTF. The rearrangement uses TRBV4-3 and TRBJ2-6; TRBD1 matches at 9 bases. V gave up 4 bases and J gave up 0 bases; unmatched junction bases: 7. This CDR3 has 18 amino acids. CDR1 and CDR2 (germline): LGHNA, YSLEER.